This entry lists 10 T cell receptor beta chains sequenced from one sample in a study of blood T cell repertoires in COVID-19. The method was immunoSEQ multiplex PCR; TCRdb's version includes in-frame clones alone and lacks a portion of them. The sample gives fewer than 350,000 clones, roughly 90% of which show up once; around 0.92% is in the top ten. Sequences were obtained from PBMCs or T cells enriched from blood (not recorded which). All receptors derive from a woman in her thirties who had been exposed to COVID-19.

V and J are TRBV11-2 and TRBJ1-1; D is possibly TRBD1 (6 bases). Trimming shortened V by 5 bases and J by 0 bases, and 16 bases separated the two germline ends. Germline values: CDR1 SGHAT, CDR2 FQNNGV. The CDR3 consists of 16 residues. The CDR3 DNA sequence: TGTGCCAGCAGCCAGTCCCCCGGACAGATGAACACTGAAGCTTTCTTT. It yields the protein CASSQSPGQMNTEAFF.

The genes are TRBV7-8 and TRBJ1-2, with a tentative D call TRBD1 (6 bases). Trimming stripped 0 bases from V and 2 bases from J, with 13 bases between. This CDR3 is built from 16 residues. The V gene's germline CDR1 is SGHVS and CDR2 FQNEAQ. This CDR3 is CASSLAGGGSNYGYTF. DNA for the CDR3: TGTGCCAGCAGCTTAGCCGGCGGGGGCTCGAACTATGGCTACACCTTC.

Here the CDR3 DNA reads TGTGCCAGCAGTCTACAGCAGAATCAGCCCCAGCATTTT. Protein product: CASSLQQNQPQHF. The chain carries TRBV12-3 or TRBV12-4 and TRBJ1-5, with D unclear. The CDR3 consists of 13 residues. V was trimmed by 5 bases and J by 4 bases, leaving 9 bases between them.

The rearrangement links TRBV7-6 to TRBJ2-3, with a possible D match to TRBD2 (6 bases). CDR1 is SGHVS, CDR2 FNYEAQ, per germline. The CDR3 totals 14 residues. Trimming left V 1 base short and J 6 bases short, with 11 bases between. The CDR3 reads CASSLVSGVDTQYF. The CDR3 DNA reads TGTGCCAGCAGCTTAGTTTCGGGGGTGGATACGCAGTATTTT.

The chain combines TRBV19 with TRBJ2-2; 10 positions agree with TRBD2. CDR3 length: 14 amino acids. V was pared by 3 bases and J by 5 bases, with 0 bases of the junction left unmatched. Germline CDR1 and CDR2: LNHDA and SQIVND (reference sequence). CDR3 in DNA: TGTGCCAGTAGTATGACTAGCGGGACCGGGGAGCTGTTTTTT. Translation gives CASSMTSGTGELFF. Using reference TRBV19 and TRBJ2-2 for the parts outside the CDR3, the full variable domain is DGGITQSPKYLFRKEGQNVTLSCEQNLNHDAMYWYRQDPGQGLRLIYYSQIVNDFQKGDIAEGYSVSREKKESFPLTVTSAQKNPTAFYLCASSMTSGTGELFFGEGSRLTVL.

The rearrangement uses TRBV7-9 and TRBJ2-5; the D is unclear. The germline V gene has CDR1 SEHNR and CDR2 FQNEAQ (reference sequence). Trimming took off 2 bases at V and 5 bases at J, with 15 bases between the two ends. The length of the CDR3 is 15 residues. In nucleotides, the CDR3 is TGTGCCAGCAGCTTAATTGCTACCAAAGCGGAGACCCAGTACTTC. It encodes CASSLIATKAETQYF. The full variable domain, rest sourced from reference TRBV7-9 and TRBJ2-5, is DTGVSQNPRHKITKRGQNVTFRCDPISEHNRLYWYRQTLGQGPEFLTYFQNEAQLEKSRLLSDRFSAERPKGSFSTLEIQRTEQGDSAMYLCASSLIATKAETQYFGPGTRLLVL.

The J gene is TRBJ2-3, the V gene TRBV7-9; the match to TRBD2 covers 7 bases. With 5 bases clipped from V and 5 bases from J, the junction kept 19 bases outside the gene matches. CDR1 SEHNR and CDR2 FQNEAQ come from the germline V gene (reference sequence). This CDR3 spans 18 amino acids. CDR3 bases: TGTGCCAGCAGCGCCGGAACGGGGGGTCGGAGGCAGGAAGATACGCAGTATTTT. Translation gives CASSAGTGGRRQEDTQYF.

This clone was seen once. This chain connects TRBV6-4 to TRBJ2-3, with 8 bases lining up with TRBD2. The length of the CDR3 is 16 residues. The germline V gene has CDR1 MRHNA and CDR2 SNTAGT. J gave up 4 bases and V 3 bases, and 9 bases lay outside the gene matches. CDR3: CASSEGEAGGADTQYF. The CDR3 DNA follows: TGTGCCAGCAGTGAGGGCGAGGCGGGGGGAGCAGATACGCAGTATTTT.

Only one count was recorded for this clone. V is TRBV24-1 and J is TRBJ2-5; 9 positions agree with TRBD2. V lost 3 bases, J lost 5 bases, and 6 bases stayed unmatched. CDR1 KGHDR and CDR2 SFDVKD come from the germline V gene. The CDR3 runs 15 residues. The CDR3 DNA sequence: TGTGCCACCAGTGATCCCGGGACTAGCCCCGAGACCCAGTACTTC. It yields the protein CATSDPGTSPETQYF.

This chain connects TRBV3-1 (or the pseudogene TRBV3-2) to TRBJ2-1, with D tentatively TRBD1 (5 bases). With 5 bases removed from V and 9 bases from J, the gap between germline ends came to 14 bases. CDR1 LGHDT and CDR2 YNNKEL come from the germline V gene (reference sequence). The CDR3 covers 13 residues. The CDR3 region has the DNA TGTGCCAGCAGCTCCGCTAGGGGCAGTGAGCAGTTCTTC. It yields the protein CASSSARGSEQFF.